This T cell receptor beta chain stems from a study of hypomethylating agent response in myelodysplastic syndrome. About the research overall: Hypomethylating treatment was azacitidine in about 70% of the 11, decitabine in 3 of 11. Notes on the study in general: Shared GLIPH2 clusters possibly recognizing novel MDS antigens remain unconfirmed.

The analysis used unsorted bulk bone marrow, not T-cell subsets. As handled by the study authors: Previously reported viral-epitope specificity per VDJdb covered about 1.8% of 150,000 to 200,000 unique clonotypes. Using immunoSEQ multiplex PCR, the repertoire was profiled, and TCRdb retains in-frame clones only, with some absent. Clone size and V and J calls were adopted from that table, with D and trimming inferred from the DNA. In the table there are 2,500 to 3,000 clones, approximately 81% of which are singletons. About this clone: Its antigen is unknown.

V shed 0 bases, J shed 0 bases, and the junction held 2 bases outside the gene matches. Germline CDR1 is MNHEY and CDR2 is SVGAGI. The CDR3 has 16 amino acids. J is TRBJ2-3 and V is TRBV6-5, with 8 bases lining up with TRBD2. The TCR comes from a human donor with myelodysplastic syndrome. The specimen was bone marrow, collected before or after starting hypomethylating agent treatment for myelodysplastic syndrome (not recorded which). DNA of the CDR3: TGTGCCAGCAGTTACTCACTAGCGGTTAGCACAGATACGCAGTATTTT. Protein product: CASSYSLAVSTDTQYF.